The 8 T cell receptor beta chains reported below all come from one sample, sequenced in a study of T cell changes during pregnancy in multiple sclerosis. Libraries were prepared by immunoSEQ multiplex PCR; TCRdb keeps only in-frame clonotypes and omits some of them. In the table there are some 97,000 clones, 80% to 95% of which are singletons. Sequencing was performed on peripheral blood, taken after pregnancy. The origin of the receptors is a female donor with multiple sclerosis, enrolled in a pregnancy study.

The V gene is TRBV4-1, the J gene TRBJ2-2; possibly TRBD2 for D (5 bases). The CDR3 consists of 16 residues. V lost 2 bases, J lost 2 bases, and 12 bases lay in between. CDR1 is MGHRA and CDR2 is YSYEKL in the germline V gene. The DNA for the CDR3 is TGCGCCAGCAGCCAAACGGACTGGCGAAACACCGGGGAGCTGTTTTTT. This sequence encodes CASSQTDWRNTGELFF.

CDR3 loop: CASRIQGNPEAFF. Written as DNA, the CDR3 is TGTGCCAGCAGGATCCAGGGAAACCCTGAAGCTTTCTTT. V gene TRBV7-8 combines with J gene TRBJ1-1, with D perhaps TRBD1 (5 bases). Trimming removed 6 bases at V and 6 bases at J, with 14 bases between. Germline lookup yields CDR1 SGHVS and CDR2 FQNEAQ. The CDR3 runs to 13 residues.

This clone was counted only a few times. The gene calls are TRBV5-1 and TRBJ2-4; TRBD2 matches at 15 bases. The V gene end was trimmed by 4 bases and the J gene end by 6 bases; junction bases not matched to a gene: 2. CDR1 is SGHRS, CDR2 YFSETQ, per germline. The CDR3 totals 15 residues. DNA for the CDR3: TGCGCCAGCAGCCTGGGACTAGCGGGGGGAAACATTCAGTACTTC. Its protein is CASSLGLAGGNIQYF. Filled out from reference TRBV5-1 and TRBJ2-4, the complete variable domain reads KAGVTQTPRYLIKTRGQQVTLSCSPISGHRSVSWYQQTPGQGLQFLFEYFSETQRNKGNFPGRFSGRQFSNSRSEMNVSTLELGDSALYLCASSLGLAGGNIQYFGAGTRLSVL.

V gene TRBV28 combines with J gene TRBJ1-2; a possible D gene is TRBD1 (6 bases). V dropped 6 bases and J dropped 2 bases, with 22 bases sitting between them. This CDR3 spans 17 amino acids. From germline, CDR1 is MDHEN and CDR2 SYDVKM. CDR3 sequence (DNA): TGTGCCAGCAGGGCCCCCAGGGGCGTGGTATCAAACTATGGCTACACCTTC. Amino acid sequence: CASRAPRGVVSNYGYTF.

This chain joins TRBV25-1 and TRBJ1-4; no clear D gene. V lost 4 bases, J lost 8 bases, and 17 bases lay in between. The CDR3 spans 15 residues. Germline V gene sequence: CDR1 MGHDK, CDR2 SYGVNS. The CDR3 here is CASSATRLRNEKLFF. In DNA, the CDR3 is TGTGCCAGCAGTGCCACTAGACTCCGAAACGAAAAACTGTTTTTT.

The chain recombines TRBV9 with TRBJ2-1; 10 nucleotides match TRBD2. Germline V lookup: CDR1 SGDLS, CDR2 YYNGEE. Losses at the gene ends were 3 bases for V and 9 bases for J; bases not matched to a gene: 15. This CDR3 has 17 amino acids. The CDR3, as DNA: TGTGCCAGCAGCGCAGAATCACTCGGTCTAGCGGGAGTTGAGCAGTTCTTC. This codes for CASSAESLGLAGVEQFF.

The rearrangement joins TRBV27 to TRBJ2-7, with 7 positions matching TRBD2. The CDR3 is 13 amino acids. Trimming took 3 bases from V and 4 from J; bases not matched to a gene: 3. Per germline, CDR1 MNHEY and CDR2 SMNVEV (reference sequence). The CDR3 is CASSFGGTYEQYF. The CDR3 nucleotides are TGTGCCAGCAGTTTCGGGGGGACGTACGAGCAGTACTTC.

The chain links TRBV10-3 to TRBJ2-7; 10 bases are shared with TRBD2. The V gene's germline CDR1 is ENHRY and CDR2 SYGVKD. The CDR3 is 16 residues long. Germline trimming cut 4 bases from V and 1 base from J; bases unmatched to any gene: 7. The CDR3, as DNA: TGTGCCATCAGTGGGAAAGCGGGGGGGGAGTCCTACGAGCAGTACTTC. This encodes CAISGKAGGESYEQYF.